The 20 T cell receptor beta chains in this list originate from one sample, sequenced in a study of graft-versus-host responses after intestinal transplantation. Sequenced by immunoSEQ multiplex PCR; TCRdb stores in-frame clones only, minus some. The sample holds tens of thousands of clones; roughly 91% are singletons and the top ten take roughly 0.1%. These receptors are not linked to any known antigen. The starting material was unstimulated CD4+ T cells sorted from spleen or lymph node cells, obtained before intestinal transplant. The receptors stem from a human donor who received an intestinal transplant.

The chain employs TRBV5-1 and TRBJ1-4; 9 positions agree with TRBD1. The V gene end was trimmed by 4 bases and the J gene end by 0 bases; junction bases not matched to a gene: 7. The CDR3 has 17 amino acids. Germline CDR1 reads SGHRS; CDR2 reads YFSETQ. The CDR3 sequence: CASSEGQGYATNEKLFF. CDR3 in DNA: TGCGCCAGCAGCGAGGGACAGGGCTATGCAACTAATGAAAAACTGTTTTTT. The full variable domain, in which reference TRBV5-1 and TRBJ1-4 provide the parts outside the CDR3, is KAGVTQTPRYLIKTRGQQVTLSCSPISGHRSVSWYQQTPGQGLQFLFEYFSETQRNKGNFPGRFSGRQFSNSRSEMNVSTLELGDSALYLCASSEGQGYATNEKLFFGSGTQLSVL.

V usage is TRBV7-9 and J usage is TRBJ1-6; no reliable D call. CDR3 length: 15 residues. The germline gives CDR1 SEHNR, CDR2 FQNEAQ (reference sequence). V dropped 2 bases and J dropped 10 bases, with 15 bases sitting between them. CDR3 sequence: CASSLLGQSGSPLHF. In DNA form, the CDR3 reads TGTGCCAGCAGCTTATTAGGCCAGTCCGGGTCACCCCTCCACTTT.

The chain carries TRBV18 and TRBJ1-5; unclear D gene. Germline V gene lookup returns CDR1 KGHSH and CDR2 LQKENI. The germline V and J ends were trimmed by 5 bases and 5 bases, with 13 bases remaining between them. The CDR3 covers 14 residues. CDR3 residues: CASSTTGPDQPQHF. The CDR3 nucleotides read TGTGCCAGCTCAACCACGGGTCCGGATCAGCCCCAGCATTTT.

The V gene is TRBV10-3, the J gene TRBJ1-2; 7 bases fit TRBD1. The J segment lost 3 bases and the V segment lost 7 bases, leaving 5 bases of the junction unmatched. The CDR3 has 13 residues. Germline V lookup: CDR1 ENHRY, CDR2 SYGVKD. CDR3 region: CAINRDSDYGYTF. Here the CDR3 DNA reads TGTGCCATCAACCGGGACAGCGACTATGGCTACACCTTC.

The V gene is TRBV7-2, the J gene TRBJ2-3; the match to TRBD2 covers 11 bases. J gave up 3 bases and V 2 bases, and 4 bases lay outside the gene matches. There are 16 residues in the CDR3. The V gene's germline CDR1 is SGHTA and CDR2 FQGNSA. This CDR3 reads CASSLWSSGGTDTQYF. The CDR3 nucleotides read TGTGCCAGCAGCTTATGGTCTAGCGGGGGGACAGATACGCAGTATTTT.

This sequence joins TRBV7-9 and TRBJ2-4, with 9 bases matching TRBD1. V shed 5 bases, J shed 0 bases, and the junction held 8 bases outside the gene matches. The CDR3 is made up of 17 amino acids. Germline assignment: CDR1 SEHNR and CDR2 FQNEAQ (reference sequence). CDR3 DNA: TGTGCCAGCAGCCCTGGGACAGGGACTCTAGCCAAAAACATTCAGTACTTC. It codes for CASSPGTGTLAKNIQYF.

This chain links TRBV4-3 with TRBJ2-3; TRBD1 aligns across 10 bases. The CDR3 loop spans 16 amino acids. Unmatched junction bases numbered 8, after V lost 4 bases and J lost 4 bases. Germline CDR1 LGHNA, CDR2 YSLEER. The CDR3 protein is CASSRVGQGRADTQYF. The CDR3 nucleotides are TGCGCCAGCAGCCGAGTGGGACAGGGGCGCGCAGATACGCAGTATTTT.

This clone has just one count. This chain uses TRBV19 with TRBJ2-5; 8 nucleotides line up with TRBD2. Unmatched junction bases numbered 11, after V lost 3 bases and J lost 5 bases. The CDR3 totals 16 residues. Germline V gives CDR1 LNHDA, CDR2 SQIVND (reference sequence). The CDR3 DNA follows: TGTGCCAGTAGTATCGGGGGGGCCGGCGCGGGGGAGACCCAGTACTTC. This codes for CASSIGGAGAGETQYF.

This chain connects TRBV11-2 to TRBJ1-1; a weak D match, TRBD1 (6 bases). The length of the CDR3 is 14 residues. Germline lookup yields CDR1 SGHAT and CDR2 FQNNGV. Trimming shortened V by 5 bases and J by 4 bases, and 14 bases separated the two germline ends. The CDR3 reads CASSLNRAGTEAFF. CDR3 bases: TGTGCCAGCAGCCTCAACAGGGCGGGCACTGAAGCTTTCTTT. The whole variable domain, filled in from reference TRBV11-2 and TRBJ1-1, reads EAGVAQSPRYKIIEKRQSVAFWCNPISGHATLYWYQQILGQGPKLLIQFQNNGVVDDSQLPKDRFSAERLKGVDSTLKIQPAKLEDSAVYLCASSLNRAGTEAFFGQGTRLTVV.

The chain combines TRBV4-3 with TRBJ1-1; 9 nucleotides line up with TRBD1. Trimming at V came to 6 bases and at J to 7 bases, leaving 12 bases not matched to a gene. Germline assignment: CDR1 LGHNA and CDR2 YSLEER. The CDR3 covers 15 residues. This chain's CDR3 is CASRKTGGDAGEAFF. The CDR3 DNA reads TGCGCCAGCAGAAAGACAGGGGGGGACGCGGGTGAAGCTTTCTTT.

The genes are TRBV5-1 and TRBJ2-5; 9 bases map to TRBD2. V lost 10 bases, J lost 4 bases, and 11 bases stayed unmatched. The CDR3 contains 14 residues. Per germline, CDR1 SGHRS and CDR2 YFSETQ. The CDR3 sequence: CAYQFSGGGETQYF. In DNA, the CDR3 is TGCGCCTACCAATTTAGCGGGGGAGGAGAGACCCAGTACTTC.

CDR3 bases: TGCGCCAGCAGCTTGGGGCTAGGCGCCACTGAAGCTTTCTTT. Translated, it gives CASSLGLGATEAFF. The V gene is TRBV5-1, the J gene TRBJ1-1; D not resolved. CDR1 SGHRS and CDR2 YFSETQ come from the germline V gene. The CDR3 contains 14 residues. Trimming cost V 0 bases and J 4 bases, with 10 bases left between them.

This chain links TRBV5-1 with TRBJ1-2; TRBD1 matches 10 bases. J was trimmed by 1 base and V by 0 bases; bases with no gene match: 6. This CDR3 is 17 amino acids long. Looked up from germline, CDR1 is SGHRS and CDR2 is YFSETQ. The CDR3 loop is CASSLGRQGAFNYGYTF. For the CDR3, the DNA is TGCGCCAGCAGCTTGGGGAGACAGGGGGCTTTTAACTATGGCTACACCTTC. Full variable domain (outside the CDR3, taken from reference TRBV5-1 and TRBJ1-2): KAGVTQTPRYLIKTRGQQVTLSCSPISGHRSVSWYQQTPGQGLQFLFEYFSETQRNKGNFPGRFSGRQFSNSRSEMNVSTLELGDSALYLCASSLGRQGAFNYGYTFGSGTRLTVV.

The count of this clone is one. The chain recombines TRBV15 with TRBJ1-4; 11 bases are shared with TRBD1. Germline CDR1 reads LNHNV; CDR2 reads YYDKDF (reference sequence). The CDR3 is 16 amino acids. V dropped 0 bases and J dropped 6; count of bases not matched to a gene: 3. The CDR3 sequence is CATSRDGQGAHEKLFF. The CDR3, as DNA: TGTGCCACCAGCAGAGATGGACAGGGGGCACATGAAAAACTGTTTTTT.

This clone was detected only once. The chain couples TRBV7-9 to TRBJ2-5; D is unclear. CDR1 and CDR2 from the germline V gene are SEHNR and FQNEAQ (reference sequence). CDR3 length: 14 amino acids. V was cut by 0 bases and J by 3 bases, with 8 bases left in between. In DNA form, the CDR3 reads TGTGCCAGCAGCTTAGCGTTTGCAGAAGAGACCCAGTACTTC. Translated: CASSLAFAEETQYF. Variable domain in full (rest from reference TRBV7-9 and TRBJ2-5): DTGVSQNPRHKITKRGQNVTFRCDPISEHNRLYWYRQTLGQGPEFLTYFQNEAQLEKSRLLSDRFSAERPKGSFSTLEIQRTEQGDSAMYLCASSLAFAEETQYFGPGTRLLVL.

The CDR3 bases are TGTGCCTGGACCATCACCGGGGGGGGCACAGATACGCAGTATTTT. Its translation is CAWTITGGGTDTQYF. The chain has TRBV30 and TRBJ2-3; 8 bases are shared with TRBD2. CDR3 length: 15 residues. Germline V gives CDR1 GTSNPN, CDR2 SVGIG (reference sequence). J gave up 1 base and V 4 bases, and 7 bases lay outside the gene matches.

The rearrangement joins TRBV7-9 to TRBJ2-1; D unclear. The CDR3 has 13 amino acids. V lost 7 bases to trimming and J lost 1 base, with 8 bases between them. The germline gives CDR1 SEHNR, CDR2 FQNEAQ (reference sequence). The CDR3 nucleotides are TGTGCCAGCAACACAAATTCCTACAATGAGCAGTTCTTC. It yields the protein CASNTNSYNEQFF.

The V call is TRBV5-1, the J call TRBJ1-2; no reliable D call. The CDR3 is 14 residues long. V lost 5 bases and J 4 bases, leaving 15 bases between the germline ends. Germline CDR1 and CDR2: SGHRS and YFSETQ. CDR3 in amino acids: CASRIPGITYGYTF. The DNA of the CDR3 is TGCGCCAGCAGAATTCCCGGGATTACCTATGGCTACACCTTC. Full variable domain (remainder filled in from reference TRBV5-1 and TRBJ1-2): KAGVTQTPRYLIKTRGQQVTLSCSPISGHRSVSWYQQTPGQGLQFLFEYFSETQRNKGNFPGRFSGRQFSNSRSEMNVSTLELGDSALYLCASRIPGITYGYTFGSGTRLTVV.

In its sample, this clone was seen once. The chain links TRBV7-2 to TRBJ1-1; D is ambiguous. V gave up 1 base and J gave up 4 bases, with 7 bases separating them. This CDR3 spans 13 amino acids. CDR1 SGHTA and CDR2 FQGNSA come from the germline V gene. DNA for the CDR3: TGTGCCAGCAGCTTAGGGGCGAGCACTGAAGCTTTCTTT. Protein: CASSLGASTEAFF.

This chain joins TRBV12-5 and TRBJ2-2; D is ambiguous. V gave up 2 bases and J gave up 7 bases, with 11 bases separating them. The CDR3 spans 14 residues. Germline V gives CDR1 LGHNT, CDR2 FRNRAP. The CDR3 nucleotides are TGTGCTAGTGGTTTGTCCAGATCCGACGGGGAGCTGTTTTTT. Protein product: CASGLSRSDGELFF.